This passage covers 11 T cell receptor beta chains from one sample sequenced in a study of T cell responses to AZD1222 COVID-19 vaccine. Profiling relied on immunoSEQ multiplex PCR, and the TCRdb table lists in-frame clones only, not all of them. The table shows 150,000 to 200,000 clones, with 90% to 95% occurring only once. The sample in question was peripheral blood, obtained on day 0 of AZD1222 vaccination. The source is an adult in good health.

The V and J genes are TRBV6-6 and TRBJ1-5, with D unresolved. Looked up from germline, CDR1 is MNHNY and CDR2 is SVGAGI (reference sequence). V was shortened by 4 bases and J by 7 bases, with 17 bases between the two germline ends. The length of the CDR3 is 15 residues. The chain's CDR3 is CASSFFGDSEQPQHF. DNA of the CDR3: TGTGCCAGCAGTTTTTTCGGGGATTCTGAACAGCCCCAGCATTTT.

The CDR3 spells CASSLLRGDEQYF. DNA for the CDR3: TGTGCCAGCAGCTTACTCAGGGGCGACGAGCAGTACTTC. The chain recombines TRBV7-9 with TRBJ2-7; D is perhaps TRBD1 (6 bases). The CDR3 is made up of 13 amino acids. Trimming removed 2 bases from V and 5 bases from J, with 10 bases in between. The germline gives CDR1 SEHNR, CDR2 FQNEAQ (reference sequence).

J is TRBJ1-3 and V is TRBV25-1; D gene uncertain. CDR1 and CDR2 (germline): MGHDK, SYGVNS. V lost 0 bases and J 1 base, leaving 10 bases between the germline ends. The CDR3 has 16 residues. DNA of the CDR3: TGTGCCAGCAGTGAATACTACCGTACTTCTGGAAACACCATATATTTT. Its protein is CASSEYYRTSGNTIYF. Full variable domain (missing parts from reference TRBV25-1 and TRBJ1-3): EADIYQTPRYLVIGTGKKITLECSQTMGHDKMYWYQQDPGMELHLIHYSYGVNSTEKGDLSSESTVSRIRTEHFPLTLESARPSHTSQYLCASSEYYRTSGNTIYFGEGSWLTVV.

The chain couples TRBV14 to TRBJ2-1; 10 bases align to TRBD1. After removal of 0 bases from V and 8 bases from J, the junction contained 7 bases not matched to a gene. The CDR3 spans 16 residues. Germline assignment: CDR1 SGHDN and CDR2 FVKESK. The DNA of the CDR3 is TGTGCCAGCAGCCAAGACGCCGGGACAGGGGTCGATGAGCAGTTCTTC. Protein sequence: CASSQDAGTGVDEQFF.

The J gene is TRBJ1-4, the V gene TRBV7-9, with 7 bases lining up with TRBD1. From germline, CDR1 is SEHNR and CDR2 FQNEAQ (reference sequence). V lost 5 bases and J lost 6; bases outside the gene matches: 9. This CDR3 region has 15 residues. The CDR3 bases are TGTGCCAGCAGCCTGAGACAGGGCTGGGATGAAAAACTGTTTTTT. This codes for CASSLRQGWDEKLFF.

The DNA of the CDR3 is TGCGCCAGCATTGGCAGGCCCGGCGATACGCAGTATTTT. Its protein product is CASIGRPGDTQYF. V gene TRBV10-1 combines with J gene TRBJ2-3, with D uncertain. The CDR3 is 13 amino acids. Trimming stripped 7 bases from V and 6 bases from J, with 14 bases between. Per germline, CDR1 WNHNN and CDR2 SYGVQD (reference sequence).

V gene TRBV27 combines with J gene TRBJ2-1; 14 positions agree with TRBD2. Germline V gene lookup returns CDR1 MNHEY and CDR2 SMNVEV (reference sequence). V shed 7 bases and J 4 bases; nucleotides not matched to a gene: 12. There are 18 residues in the CDR3. Here the CDR3 DNA reads TGTGCCAGCAATTCCGGGACTAGCGGGAGTTCGAGGTACAATGAGCAGTTCTTC. It specifies CASNSGTSGSSRYNEQFF.

The chain employs TRBV7-6 and TRBJ1-6; D might be TRBD1 (5 bases). CDR1 is SGHVS and CDR2 is FNYEAQ in the germline V gene. The CDR3 is 17 residues long. V lost 4 bases, J lost 0 bases, and 13 bases lay in between. CDR3 sequence (DNA): TGTGCCAGCAGCTCTTCGTGGGGGAGCTCCTATAATTCACCCCTCCACTTT. This codes for CASSSSWGSSYNSPLHF.

The rearrangement uses TRBV29-1 and TRBJ2-7; possible D gene TRBD2, 5 bases. Germline lookup yields CDR1 SQVTM and CDR2 ANQGSEA. CDR3 length equals 12 residues. The V gene lost 5 bases and the J gene lost 4 bases, with 12 bases spanning the gap. CDR3 sequence reads: CSVSRTGYEQYF. The CDR3 nucleotides read TGCAGCGTTAGTAGGACGGGGTACGAGCAGTACTTC.

This chain uses TRBV10-3 with TRBJ1-4, with 8 bases fitting TRBD1. The CDR3 loop spans 14 amino acids. The germline V gene encodes CDR1 ENHRY and CDR2 SYGVKD. V lost 7 bases to trimming and J lost 2 bases; unmatched junction nucleotides: 3. CDR3 in amino acids: CAIKRQGTNEKLFF. As DNA, the CDR3 is TGTGCCATCAAGAGACAGGGGACTAATGAAAAACTGTTTTTT.

This sequence joins TRBV14 and TRBJ2-1; 9 bases match TRBD2. The CDR3 sequence is 18 residues long. Germline V gene sequence: CDR1 SGHDN, CDR2 FVKESK. V lost 0 bases, J lost 2 bases, and 8 bases stayed unmatched. CDR3 loop: CASSQERLAGSPYNEQFF. The CDR3 DNA follows: TGTGCCAGCAGCCAAGAGCGGCTAGCGGGAAGTCCCTACAATGAGCAGTTCTTC. The variable domain in full, completed from reference TRBV14 and TRBJ2-1, reads EAGVTQFPSHSVIEKGQTVTLRCDPISGHDNLYWYRRVMGKEIKFLLHFVKESKQDESGMPNNRFLAERTGGTYSTLKVQPAELEDSGVYFCASSQERLAGSPYNEQFFGPGTRLTVL.